The clone carrying this TCR beta chain has a handful of counts. Its antigen is currently unknown. Germline loops: CDR1 KGHDR, CDR2 SFDVKD. Trimming cost V 6 bases and J 3 bases; bases outside gene matches: 11. This CDR3 comprises 16 residues. This sample was included in a study of blood T cells in healthy people across ages. Study overall: About one barcoded beta molecule per two T cells came from capture by template switching.

For the second PCR, which ran for roughly 6 to 12 cycles, a sample-barcoded 5' primer and a J-beta primer mix were used. TCRdb independently ran MiXCR on the 5' RACE reads; one entry per CDR3 protein. The sample has almost 1 million distinct CDR3 sequences, around 54% seen once. Points from the study as a whole: The recorded TCR beta diversity per million T cells decreased in a roughly linear manner with age. Diversity was higher, and naive CD4+ cells more numerous, in long-lived donors than in aged donors.

The authors extracted at least 6 micrograms of total RNA per sample. Sequencing was done on a sample of blood. This chain joins TRBV24-1 and TRBJ2-3, with 7 bases that match TRBD1. This clonotype was sampled from a woman aged 55-75 years in good health. This CDR3 reads CATSLGQSGRTDTQYF. The CDR3, as DNA: TGTGCCACCAGTCTGGGACAGTCAGGAAGAACAGATACGCAGTATTTT.